This T cell receptor beta chain was recovered during a study of T cell responses to AZD1222 COVID-19 vaccine. Only in-frame clones appear in the TCRdb table, and some are missing; sequencing was by immunoSEQ multiplex PCR. The table shows some 140,000 clones, with more than 85% occurring only once. Points on this clone: The antigen remains undetermined.

V was cut by 2 bases and J by 6 bases, with 13 bases left in between. The CDR3 runs to 15 residues. Germline V gene data show CDR1 as MNHEY and CDR2 as SVGEGT. Study-level findings and limits: Spike-wide vaccine-associated CD4 TCRs dominated at 160-218 and 743-854. Receipt of two AZD1222 doses was followed by a rise in Spike-specific TCR breadth and depth. Donor demographics were predominantly white British with a female majority; clonal diversity may be underestimated. Repertoires were obtained solely post-peak T cell response.

The sample here was peripheral blood, taken on day 0 of AZD1222 vaccination. This rearrangement joins TRBV6-2 or TRBV6-3 to TRBJ2-2; perhaps D is TRBD1 or TRBD2 (5 bases each). This clonotype was obtained from an adult in good health. The CDR3 here is CASSYGGRPPGELFF. The CDR3 DNA is TGTGCCAGCAGTTACGGGGGACGGCCGCCCGGGGAGCTGTTTTTT.